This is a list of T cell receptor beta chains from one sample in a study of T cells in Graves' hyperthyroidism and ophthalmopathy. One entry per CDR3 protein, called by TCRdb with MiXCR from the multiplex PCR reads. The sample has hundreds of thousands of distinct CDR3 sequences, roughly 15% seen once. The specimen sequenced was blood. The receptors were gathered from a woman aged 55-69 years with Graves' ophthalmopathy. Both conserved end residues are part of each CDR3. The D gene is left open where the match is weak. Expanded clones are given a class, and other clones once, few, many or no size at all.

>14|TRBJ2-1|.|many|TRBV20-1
CSAEGGRSYNEQFF
TGCAGTGCAGAGGGGGGGAGAAGCTACAATGAGCAGTTCTTC
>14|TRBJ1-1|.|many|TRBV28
CASRPNRANTEAFF
TGTGCCAGCAGGCCGAACAGGGCGAACACTGAAGCTTTCTTT
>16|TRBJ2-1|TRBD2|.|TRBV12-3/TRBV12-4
CASSPPGLAGYNEQFF
TGTGCCAGCAGCCCACCGGGACTAGCGGGTTACAATGAGCAGTTCTTC
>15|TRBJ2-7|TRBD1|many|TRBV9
CASSAGTGGTYEQYF
TGTGCCAGCAGCGCGGGGACAGGGGGCACCTACGAGCAGTACTTC
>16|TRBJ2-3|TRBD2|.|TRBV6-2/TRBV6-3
CASSGTSVEPTDTQYF
TGTGCCAGCAGCGGGACTAGCGTAGAACCCACAGATACGCAGTATTTT
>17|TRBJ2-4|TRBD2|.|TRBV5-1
CASSPAGTRGRENIQYF
TGCGCCAGCAGCCCGGCCGGAACTCGGGGGAGGGAAAACATTCAGTACTTC
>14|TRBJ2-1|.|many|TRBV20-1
CSARESQVAYEQFF
TGCAGTGCTAGAGAGTCACAGGTAGCATATGAGCAGTTCTTC
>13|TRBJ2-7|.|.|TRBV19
CASSKGSKYEQYF
TGTGCCAGTTCGAAGGGGTCCAAGTACGAGCAGTACTTC
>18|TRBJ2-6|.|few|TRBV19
CASSRPRGSRSGANVLTF
TGTGCCAGTAGCCGGCCTAGAGGGTCTCGATCTGGGGCCAACGTCCTGACTTTC
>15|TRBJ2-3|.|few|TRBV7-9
CASSLEWETRDTQYF
TGTGCCAGCAGCTTGGAGTGGGAGACTCGGGATACGCAGTATTTT
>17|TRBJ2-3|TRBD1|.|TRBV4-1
CASSHPTGGISGDTQYF
TGCGCCAGCAGCCACCCCACAGGGGGCATTTCAGGAGATACGCAGTATTTT
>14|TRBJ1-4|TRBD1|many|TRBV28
CASSHDREGEKLFF
TGTGCCAGCAGTCATGACAGGGAAGGTGAAAAACTGTTTTTT
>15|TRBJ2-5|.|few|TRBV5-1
CASSLARAQLETQYF
TGTGCCAGCAGCTTGGCCAGGGCCCAGTTGGAGACCCAGTACTTC
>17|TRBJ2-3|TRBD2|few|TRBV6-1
CASTQGLAGGHTDTQYF
TGTGCCAGCACCCAGGGACTAGCGGGAGGGCACACAGATACGCAGTATTTT
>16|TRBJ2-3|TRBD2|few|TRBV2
CASTRDYPPGTDTQYF
TGTGCCAGCACCCGGGACTACCCCCCGGGCACAGATACGCAGTATTTT
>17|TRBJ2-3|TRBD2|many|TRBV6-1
CASGFLAGRGGTDTQYF
TGTGCCAGCGGTTTCCTAGCGGGAAGGGGGGGCACAGATACGCAGTATTTT
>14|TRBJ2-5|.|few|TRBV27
CASSPIEYQETQYF
TGTGCCAGCAGTCCAATAGAGTACCAAGAGACCCAGTACTTC
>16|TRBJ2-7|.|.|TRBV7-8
CASSLAVETRNHERYF
TGTGCCAGCAGCTTAGCGGTCGAGACTAGAAACCACGAGCGGTACTTC
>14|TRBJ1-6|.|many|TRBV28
CASSGNTPNSPLHF
TGTGCCAGCAGTGGTAACACCCCGAATTCACCCCTCCACTTT